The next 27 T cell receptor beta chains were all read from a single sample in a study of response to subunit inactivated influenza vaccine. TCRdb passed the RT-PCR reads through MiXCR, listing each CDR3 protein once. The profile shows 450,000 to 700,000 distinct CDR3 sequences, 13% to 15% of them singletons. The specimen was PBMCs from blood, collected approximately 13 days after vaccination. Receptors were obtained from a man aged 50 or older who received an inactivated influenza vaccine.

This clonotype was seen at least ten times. The CDR3 DNA reads as TGTGCCACCAGTGATGTCGGAGGAACTGAAGCTTTCTTT. It specifies CATSDVGGTEAFF. The chain recombines TRBV24-1 with TRBJ1-1, with D hard to call. Germline CDR1 and CDR2: KGHDR and SFDVKD. The CDR3 extends over 13 amino acids. Trimming left V 3 bases short and J 5 bases short, with 9 bases between.

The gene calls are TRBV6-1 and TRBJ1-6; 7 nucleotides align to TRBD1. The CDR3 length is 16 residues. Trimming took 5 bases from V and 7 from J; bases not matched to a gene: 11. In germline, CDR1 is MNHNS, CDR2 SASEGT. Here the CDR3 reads CASSPEGQSLNSPLHF. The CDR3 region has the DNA TGTGCCAGCAGTCCTGAGGGACAGAGTTTAAATTCACCCCTCCACTTT.

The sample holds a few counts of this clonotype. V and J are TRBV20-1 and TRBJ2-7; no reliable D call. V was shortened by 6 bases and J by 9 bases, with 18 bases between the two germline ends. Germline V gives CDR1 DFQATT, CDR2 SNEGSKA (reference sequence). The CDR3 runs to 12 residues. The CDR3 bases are TGCAGTGCCCAGGACGGCCCCCGTGTGCAGTACTTC. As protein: CSAQDGPRVQYF.

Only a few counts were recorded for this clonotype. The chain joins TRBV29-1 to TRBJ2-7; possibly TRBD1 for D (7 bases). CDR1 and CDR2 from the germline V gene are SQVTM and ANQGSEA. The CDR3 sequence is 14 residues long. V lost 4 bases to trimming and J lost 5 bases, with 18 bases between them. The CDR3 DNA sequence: TGCAGCGTTGCCGTCCGGCAGGGGGGAGACGAGCAGTACTTC. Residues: CSVAVRQGGDEQYF.

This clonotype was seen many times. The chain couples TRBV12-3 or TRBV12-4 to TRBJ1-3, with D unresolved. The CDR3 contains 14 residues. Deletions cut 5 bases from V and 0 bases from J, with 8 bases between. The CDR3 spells CASSTTGSGNTIYF. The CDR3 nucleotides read TGTGCCAGCAGTACGACGGGCTCTGGAAACACCATATATTTT.

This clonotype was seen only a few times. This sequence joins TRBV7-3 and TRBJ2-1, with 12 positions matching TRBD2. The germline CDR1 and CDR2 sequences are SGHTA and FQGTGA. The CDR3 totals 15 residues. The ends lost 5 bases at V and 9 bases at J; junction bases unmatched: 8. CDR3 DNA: TGTGCCAGCAGCCCACTAGCGGGAGGCTTGAGTGAGCAGTTCTTC. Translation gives CASSPLAGGLSEQFF.

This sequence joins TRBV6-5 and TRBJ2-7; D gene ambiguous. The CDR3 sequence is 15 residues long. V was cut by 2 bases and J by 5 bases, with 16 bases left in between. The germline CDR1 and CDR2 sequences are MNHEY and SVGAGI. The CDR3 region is CASSYGSPPNHEQYF. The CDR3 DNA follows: TGTGCCAGCAGTTACGGGTCTCCACCTAACCACGAGCAGTACTTC.

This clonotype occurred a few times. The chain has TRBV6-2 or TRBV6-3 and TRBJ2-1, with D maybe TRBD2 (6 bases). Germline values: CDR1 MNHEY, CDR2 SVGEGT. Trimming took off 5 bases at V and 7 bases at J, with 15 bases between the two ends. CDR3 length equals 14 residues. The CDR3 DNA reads TGTGCCAGCAGTCAACACGGGGGTGGGAATGAGCAGTTCTTC. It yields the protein CASSQHGGGNEQFF.

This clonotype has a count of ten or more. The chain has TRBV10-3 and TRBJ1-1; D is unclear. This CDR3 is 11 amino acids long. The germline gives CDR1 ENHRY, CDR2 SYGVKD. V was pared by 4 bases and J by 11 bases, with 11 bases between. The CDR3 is CAISGGEMAFF. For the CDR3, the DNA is TGTGCCATCAGTGGCGGAGAAATGGCTTTCTTT.

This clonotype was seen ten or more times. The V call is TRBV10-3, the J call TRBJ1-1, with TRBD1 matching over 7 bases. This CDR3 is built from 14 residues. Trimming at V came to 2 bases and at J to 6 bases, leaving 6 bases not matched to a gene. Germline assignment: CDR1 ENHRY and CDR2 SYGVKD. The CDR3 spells CAISEPGTASEAFF. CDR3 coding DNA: TGTGCCATCAGTGAGCCAGGGACAGCATCTGAAGCTTTCTTT.

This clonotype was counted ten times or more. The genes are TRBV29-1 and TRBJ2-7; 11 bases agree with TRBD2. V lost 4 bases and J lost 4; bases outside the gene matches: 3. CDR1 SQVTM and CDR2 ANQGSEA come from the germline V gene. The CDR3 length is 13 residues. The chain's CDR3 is CSVVLAGGYEQYF. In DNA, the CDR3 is TGCAGCGTTGTTCTAGCGGGAGGTTACGAGCAGTACTTC.

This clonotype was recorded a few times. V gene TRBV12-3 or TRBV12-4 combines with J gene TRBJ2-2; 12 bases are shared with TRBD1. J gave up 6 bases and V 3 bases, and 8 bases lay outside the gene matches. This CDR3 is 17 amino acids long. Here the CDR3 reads CASSFSGTGGQAGELFF. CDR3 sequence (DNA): TGTGCCAGCAGTTTTTCCGGGACAGGGGGCCAAGCCGGGGAGCTGTTTTTT.

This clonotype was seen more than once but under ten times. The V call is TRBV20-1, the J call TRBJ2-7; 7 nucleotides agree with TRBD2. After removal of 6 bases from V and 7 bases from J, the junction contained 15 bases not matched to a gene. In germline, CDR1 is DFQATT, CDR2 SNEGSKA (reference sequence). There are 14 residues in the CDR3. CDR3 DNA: TGCAGTGCCCCATGGGCGGGAGTGGTTGGGGAGCAGTACTTC. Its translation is CSAPWAGVVGEQYF.

This chain's CDR3 is CASSVGASQETQYF. The CDR3 DNA follows: TGTGCCAGCAGCGTAGGCGCCAGTCAAGAGACCCAGTACTTC. The V gene is TRBV9, the J gene TRBJ2-5; D ambiguous. This CDR3 region has 14 residues. Germline-derived CDR1 and CDR2 are SGDLS and YYNGEE. The V and J ends lost 0 bases and 2 bases respectively, with 8 bases between them.

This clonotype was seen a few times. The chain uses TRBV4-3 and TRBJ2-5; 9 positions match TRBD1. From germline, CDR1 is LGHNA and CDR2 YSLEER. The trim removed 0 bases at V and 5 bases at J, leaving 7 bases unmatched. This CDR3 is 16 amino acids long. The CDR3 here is CASSQDQSTGGETQYF. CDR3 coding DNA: TGCGCCAGCAGCCAAGATCAGTCGACAGGGGGGGAGACCCAGTACTTC.

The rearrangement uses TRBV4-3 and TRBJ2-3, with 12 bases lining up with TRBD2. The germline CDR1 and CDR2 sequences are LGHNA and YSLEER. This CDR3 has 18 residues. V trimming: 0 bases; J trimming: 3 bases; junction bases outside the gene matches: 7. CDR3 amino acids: CASSQDLLAGGYTDTQYF. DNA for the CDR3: TGCGCCAGCAGCCAAGATCTCCTAGCGGGAGGGTATACAGATACGCAGTATTTT.

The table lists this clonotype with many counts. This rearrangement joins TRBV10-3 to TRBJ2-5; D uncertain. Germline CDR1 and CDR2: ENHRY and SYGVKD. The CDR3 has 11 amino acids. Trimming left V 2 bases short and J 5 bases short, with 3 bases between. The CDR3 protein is CAISEGETQYF. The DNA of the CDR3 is TGTGCCATCAGTGAGGGGGAGACCCAGTACTTC.

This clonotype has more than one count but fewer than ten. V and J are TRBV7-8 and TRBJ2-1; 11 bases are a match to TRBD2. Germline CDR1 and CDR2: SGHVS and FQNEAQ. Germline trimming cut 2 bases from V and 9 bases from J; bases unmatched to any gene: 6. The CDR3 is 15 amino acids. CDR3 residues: CASSLRTSGSGEQFF. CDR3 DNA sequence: TGTGCCAGCAGCTTACGTACTAGCGGGAGTGGTGAGCAGTTCTTC.

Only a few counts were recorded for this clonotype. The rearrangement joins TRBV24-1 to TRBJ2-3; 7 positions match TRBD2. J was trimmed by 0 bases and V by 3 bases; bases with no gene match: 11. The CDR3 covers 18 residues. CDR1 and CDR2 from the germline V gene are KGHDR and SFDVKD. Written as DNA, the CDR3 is TGTGCCACCAGTGATGCAAGGGCTAGCGGCCTTAGCACAGATACGCAGTATTTT. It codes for CATSDARASGLSTDTQYF.

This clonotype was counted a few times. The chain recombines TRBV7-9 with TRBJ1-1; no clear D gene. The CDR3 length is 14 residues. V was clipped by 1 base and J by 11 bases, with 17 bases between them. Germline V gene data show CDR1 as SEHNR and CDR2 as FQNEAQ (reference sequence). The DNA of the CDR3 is TGTGCCAGCAGCTTAGGGGTGCGAGAGGACTCGGCTTTCTTT. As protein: CASSLGVREDSAFF.

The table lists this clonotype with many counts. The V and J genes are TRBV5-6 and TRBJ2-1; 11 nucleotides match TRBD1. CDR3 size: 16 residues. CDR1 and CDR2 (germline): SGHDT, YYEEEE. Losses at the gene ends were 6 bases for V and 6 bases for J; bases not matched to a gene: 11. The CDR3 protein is CASKANGGQGGNEQFF. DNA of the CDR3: TGTGCCAGCAAGGCAAACGGGGGACAGGGGGGCAATGAGCAGTTCTTC. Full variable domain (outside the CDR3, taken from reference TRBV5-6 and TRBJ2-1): DAGVTQSPTHLIKTRGQQVTLRCSPKSGHDTVSWYQQALGQGPQFIFQYYEEEERQRGNFPDRFSGHQFPNYSSELNVNALLLGDSALYLCASKANGGQGGNEQFFGPGTRLTVL.

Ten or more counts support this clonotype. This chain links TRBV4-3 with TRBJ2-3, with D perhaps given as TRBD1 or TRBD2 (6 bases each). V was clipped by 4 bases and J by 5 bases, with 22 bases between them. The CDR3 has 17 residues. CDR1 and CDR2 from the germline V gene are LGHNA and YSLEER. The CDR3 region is CASSRLEGGEKGDTQYF. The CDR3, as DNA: TGCGCCAGCAGCCGCCTTGAGGGGGGAGAAAAGGGAGATACGCAGTATTTT.

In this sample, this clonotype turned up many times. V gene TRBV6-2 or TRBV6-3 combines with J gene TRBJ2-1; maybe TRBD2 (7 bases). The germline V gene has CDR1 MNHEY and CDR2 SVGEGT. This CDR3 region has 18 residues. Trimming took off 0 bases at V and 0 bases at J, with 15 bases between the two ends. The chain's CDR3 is CASSYSRGRAYSYNEQFF. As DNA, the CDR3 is TGTGCCAGCAGTTACTCGCGGGGGCGGGCCTACTCCTACAATGAGCAGTTCTTC.

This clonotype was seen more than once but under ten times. CDR3 nucleotides: TGCGCCAGCAGTTTAAATCCGGGACTAGGAAGTGATACGCAGTATTTT. This sequence encodes CASSLNPGLGSDTQYF. The rearrangement uses TRBV4-1 and TRBJ2-3, with 8 nucleotides matching TRBD2. Unmatched junction bases numbered 14, after V lost 6 bases and J lost 6 bases. The CDR3 is 16 amino acids. Germline V gene lookup returns CDR1 MGHRA and CDR2 YSYEKL.

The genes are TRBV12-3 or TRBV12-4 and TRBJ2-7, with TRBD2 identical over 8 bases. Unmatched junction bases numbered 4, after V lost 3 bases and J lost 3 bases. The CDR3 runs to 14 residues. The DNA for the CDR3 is TGTGCCAGCAGTTTGAGCGGGAGTGTCTACGAGCAGTACTTC. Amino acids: CASSLSGSVYEQYF.

As DNA, the CDR3 is TGTGCCAGCAGCCAGGGACGGACCTCTGGAAACACCATATATTTT. Translated: CASSQGRTSGNTIYF. The chain links TRBV3-1 to TRBJ1-3; D possibly corresponds to TRBD1 (5 bases). Trimming took off 3 bases at V and 0 bases at J, with 9 bases between the two ends. The CDR3 consists of 15 residues. Germline values: CDR1 LGHDT, CDR2 YNNKEL (reference sequence). Complete variable domain (other parts from reference TRBV3-1 and TRBJ1-3): DTAVSQTPKYLVTQMGNDKSIKCEQNLGHDTMYWYKQDSKKFLKIMFSYNNKELIINETVPNRFSPKSPDKAHLNLHINSLELGDSAVYFCASSQGRTSGNTIYFGEGSWLTVV.

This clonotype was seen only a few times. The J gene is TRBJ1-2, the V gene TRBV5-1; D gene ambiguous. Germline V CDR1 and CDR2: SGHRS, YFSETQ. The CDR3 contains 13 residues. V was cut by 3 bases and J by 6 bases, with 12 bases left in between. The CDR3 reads CASSSDRLDGYTF. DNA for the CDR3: TGCGCCAGCAGCTCAGACCGGCTGGATGGCTACACCTTC.